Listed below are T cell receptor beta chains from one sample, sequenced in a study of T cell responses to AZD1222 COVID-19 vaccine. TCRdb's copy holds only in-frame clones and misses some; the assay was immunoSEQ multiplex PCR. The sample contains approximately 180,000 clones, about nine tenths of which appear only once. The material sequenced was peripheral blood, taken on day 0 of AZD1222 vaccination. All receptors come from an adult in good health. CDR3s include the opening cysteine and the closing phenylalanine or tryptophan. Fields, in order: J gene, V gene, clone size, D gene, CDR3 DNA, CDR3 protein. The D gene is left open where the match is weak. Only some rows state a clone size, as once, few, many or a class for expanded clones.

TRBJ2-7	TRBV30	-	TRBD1	TGTGCCTGGAGGACCGGAAGGGACAGGGGGTCCTACGAGCAGTACTTC	CAWRTGRDRGSYEQYF
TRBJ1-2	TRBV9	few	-	TGTGCCAGCAGCGGAGGCGGCAATTCTAACTATGGCTACACCTTC	CASSGGGNSNYGYTF
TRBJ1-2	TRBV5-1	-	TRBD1	TGCGCCAGCAGTTCGGGACAGGGGTATGGCTACACCTTC	CASSSGQGYGYTF
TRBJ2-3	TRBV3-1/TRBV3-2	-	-	TGTGCCAGCAGCCAGGGGGCCGAGGTCTATACGCAGTATTTT	CASSQGAEVYTQYF
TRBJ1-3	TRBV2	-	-	TGTGCCAGCAGTGAAGGGCAGATCCCTGGAAACACCATATATTTT	CASSEGQIPGNTIYF
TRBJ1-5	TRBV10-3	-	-	TGTGCCATCAGCGACAGAAATCAGCCCCAGCATTTT	CAISDRNQPQHF
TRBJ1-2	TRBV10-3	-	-	TGTGCCTCCACCGGGCGGGCCATGTCATACTATGGCTACACCTTC	CASTGRAMSYYGYTF
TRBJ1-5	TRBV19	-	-	TGTGCCAGTAGTAGTGATCGCAATCAGCCCCAGCATTTT	CASSSDRNQPQHF
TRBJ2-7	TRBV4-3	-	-	TGCGCCAGCAGCCAAGATATCTTAGAGGGGGTCTACGAGCAGTACTTC	CASSQDILEGVYEQYF
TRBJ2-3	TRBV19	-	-	TGTGCCAGTAGTATTGGGCATTCCACAGATACGCAGTATTTT	CASSIGHSTDTQYF
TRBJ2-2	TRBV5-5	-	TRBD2	TGTGCCAGCAGCTTGGATATTAGCGGGGGGTCGAACACCGGGGAGCTGTTTTTT	CASSLDISGGSNTGELFF
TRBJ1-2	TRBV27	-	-	TGTGCCAGCAGTCCCCTCGGGGGAGGCTATGGCTACACCTTC	CASSPLGGGYGYTF
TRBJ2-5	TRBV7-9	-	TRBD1	TGTGCCAGCAGCCTAGCAGGGGGTGAGACCCAGTACTTC	CASSLAGGETQYF
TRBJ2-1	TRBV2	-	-	TGTGCCAGCATCCGGCCTGGGGCCTACAATGAGCAGTTCTTC	CASIRPGAYNEQFF
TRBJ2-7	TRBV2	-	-	TGTGCCAGCACCGGGGACTCCTACGAGCAGTACTTC	CASTGDSYEQYF
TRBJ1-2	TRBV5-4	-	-	TGTGCCAGCAGCTCCCGGCAGGCGAACTATGGCTACACCTTC	CASSSRQANYGYTF
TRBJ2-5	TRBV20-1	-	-	TGCAGTGCTAGTGCCCTTTCCGGGGGCGGACTCGAGACCCAGTACTTC	CSASALSGGGLETQYF
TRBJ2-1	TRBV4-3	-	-	TGCGCCAGCAGCCCTACCCCACAGGGATACAATGAGCAGTTCTTC	CASSPTPQGYNEQFF
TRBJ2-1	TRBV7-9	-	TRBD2	TGTGCCAGCAGCTTAGCCCCCCCTGCGGGGGGGTCTCACAATGAGCAGTTCTTC	CASSLAPPAGGSHNEQFF
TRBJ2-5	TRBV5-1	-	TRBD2	TGCGCCAGCGGAGCGGGGGGGGCCAAGGAGACCCAGTACTTC	CASGAGGAKETQYF
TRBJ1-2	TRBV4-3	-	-	TGCGCCAGCAGCCAAGATCAAGGGGGTGGTGGCTACACCTTC	CASSQDQGGGGYTF
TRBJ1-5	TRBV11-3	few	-	TGTGCCAGCAGCGCACCGGGACAAGGGATGGGGTATAGCAATCAGCCCCAGCATTTT	CASSAPGQGMGYSNQPQHF
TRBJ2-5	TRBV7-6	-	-	TGTGCCAGCAGCGAACCCTCTGTGAAAGAGACCCAGTACTTC	CASSEPSVKETQYF
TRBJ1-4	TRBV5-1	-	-	TGCGCCAGCAGCGCTGACAGGGAAAAACTGTTTTTT	CASSADREKLFF
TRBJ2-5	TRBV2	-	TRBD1	TGTGCCAGCAGCCTCGGGACAGGCCAAGAGACCCAGTACTTC	CASSLGTGQETQYF
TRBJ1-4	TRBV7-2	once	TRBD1	TGTGCCAGCAGCCCACAGGGGACCTCTGGGGGAAAACTGTTTTTT	CASSPQGTSGGKLFF
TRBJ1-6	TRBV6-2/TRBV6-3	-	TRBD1	TGTGCCAGCAGCTCCGTCGACAGGGCTGGTTCACCCCTCCACTTT	CASSSVDRAGSPLHF
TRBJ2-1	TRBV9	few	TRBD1	TGTGCCAGCAGCGTAGCGACAGGGGGTTGGAATGAGCAGTTCTTC	CASSVATGGWNEQFF
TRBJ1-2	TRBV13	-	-	TGTGCCAGCAGCTTAGGCTCCCCGGGGCCCTATGGCTACACCTTC	CASSLGSPGPYGYTF
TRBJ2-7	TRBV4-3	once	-	TGCGCCAGCAGCCAATCCTCCCCCCCAGTCCACTATCGGGAGCAGTACTTC	CASSQSSPPVHYREQYF
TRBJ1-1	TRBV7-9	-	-	TGTGCCAGCAGCGGACGGGGCGGGGAGAGCACTGAAGCTTTCTTT	CASSGRGGESTEAFF
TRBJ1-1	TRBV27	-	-	TGTGCCAGCAGTTCCGGAGAGTGGGACACTGAAGCTTTCTTT	CASSSGEWDTEAFF
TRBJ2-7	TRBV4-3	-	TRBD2	TGCGCCAGCAGCCAAGTTGAGGGAGGGCCCTACGAGCAGTACTTC	CASSQVEGGPYEQYF
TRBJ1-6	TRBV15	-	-	TGTGCCACCAGCAGTAGGGAAAATTCACCCCTCCACTTT	CATSSRENSPLHF
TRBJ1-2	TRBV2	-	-	TGTGCCAGCAGTGAGTCTCAGGGTAACTATGGCTACACCTTC	CASSESQGNYGYTF
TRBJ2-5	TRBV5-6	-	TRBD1	TGTGCCAGCAGCTCGGCCTGGACAGGCCAACAAGAGACCCAGTACTTC	CASSSAWTGQQETQYF
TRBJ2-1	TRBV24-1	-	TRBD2	TGTGCCACCAGTGATGCTAGCGGGGGTCCCTCAAATAATGAGCAGTTCTTC	CATSDASGGPSNNEQFF
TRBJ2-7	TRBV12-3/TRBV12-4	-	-	TGTGCCAGCAGCCCGGACTCGTACTACGAGCAGTACTTC	CASSPDSYYEQYF
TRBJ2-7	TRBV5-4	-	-	TGTGCCAGCAGCTTGGCCTGGGCCGGCTCCTACGAGCAGTACTTC	CASSLAWAGSYEQYF
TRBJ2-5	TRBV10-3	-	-	TGTGCCATCAGTGAGTCGGGACAAAAAGAGACCCAGTACTTC	CAISESGQKETQYF
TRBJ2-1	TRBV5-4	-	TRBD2	TGTGCCAGCAGCTCCTACCTAAGCGGGGGGGCCTATGAGCAGTTCTTC	CASSSYLSGGAYEQFF
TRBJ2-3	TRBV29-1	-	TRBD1	TGCAGCGTTGAAACAAGGGACAGGGGTCGAGATACGCAGTATTTT	CSVETRDRGRDTQYF
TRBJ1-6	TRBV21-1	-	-	TGTGGCCGACATCGCGGCTCCTATAATTCACCCCTCCACTTT	CGRHRGSYNSPLHF
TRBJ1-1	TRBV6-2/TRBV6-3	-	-	TGTGCCAGCAGTTATATTCCGGGGAACACTGAAGCTTTCTTT	CASSYIPGNTEAFF
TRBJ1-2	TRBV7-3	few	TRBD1	TGTGCCAGCAGTCCTCAGGGGGGGTTGAACTATGGCTACACCTTC	CASSPQGGLNYGYTF
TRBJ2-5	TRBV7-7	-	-	TGTGCTAGCAGCCGGGGGAACCAAGAGACCCAGTACTTC	CASSRGNQETQYF